One and the same sample provided the 30 T cell receptor beta chains below, sequenced in a study of blood T cells in healthy people across ages. The authors ran a second PCR of about 6 to 11 cycles using a sample-barcoded 5' primer and a J-beta primer mix. TCRdb ran MiXCR on the 5' RACE reads and lists one entry per CDR3 protein. The sample contains hundreds of thousands of distinct CDR3 sequences, 25% to 35% of which appear only once. Specimen: blood. The receptors originated from a woman older than 75 in good health.

This chain uses TRBV4-1 with TRBJ2-2, with 11 bases lining up with TRBD1. V shed 2 bases, J shed 7 bases, and the junction held 9 bases outside the gene matches. The CDR3 has 17 amino acids. Germline V gives CDR1 MGHRA, CDR2 YSYEKL. Here the CDR3 DNA reads TGCGCCAGCAGCCAAACCCCGGGACAGGGGGATGTCGGGGAGCTGTTTTTT. Protein product: CASSQTPGQGDVGELFF.

Concerning this clonotype: A much larger clone differs from this one at a single base, so this may be a read error. The chain employs TRBV5-6 and TRBJ2-1, with D possibly being TRBD1 (6 bases). This CDR3 has 15 residues. The germline V gene has CDR1 SGHDT and CDR2 YYEEEE. As DNA, the CDR3 is TGTGCCGGCAGCCTCTCAGGGGTGCCCTACAATGAGCAGTTCTTC. The encoded protein is CAGSLSGVPYNEQFF.

This clonotype was recorded many times. V is TRBV5-1 and J is TRBJ2-7; 8 bases line up with TRBD1. The germline gives CDR1 SGHRS, CDR2 YFSETQ. CDR3 length: 14 residues. The V gene end was trimmed by 0 bases and the J gene end by 3 bases; junction bases not matched to a gene: 2. The CDR3 DNA reads as TGCGCCAGCAGCTTGGACGGACAGGGCTACGAGCAGTACTTC. It translates to CASSLDGQGYEQYF.

This clonotype was recorded at least ten times. The J gene is TRBJ2-3, the V gene TRBV6-2 or TRBV6-3; D may be TRBD1 or TRBD2 (5 bases each). The CDR3 contains 16 residues. Germline assignment: CDR1 MNHEY and CDR2 SVGEGT. The germline V and J ends were trimmed by 6 bases and 2 bases, with 18 bases remaining between them. The CDR3 sequence is CASRRPGPSSTDTQYF. CDR3 sequence (DNA): TGTGCCAGCAGGAGACCGGGACCTTCCTCCACAGATACGCAGTATTTT.

This clonotype was found a few times. It may be a read error: a sequence one base away is much more abundant. The V gene is TRBV20-1, the J gene TRBJ1-2; TRBD1 matches 10 bases. The CDR3 is 12 amino acids. Germline CDR1 is DFQATT and CDR2 is SNEGSKA (reference sequence). The CDR3 nucleotides read TGCGGTGCTATTCCGGGACAGGGGGGCTACACCTTC. Its translation: CGAIPGQGGYTF.

This clonotype has ten or more counts. This rearrangement joins TRBV11-2 to TRBJ2-7; D might be TRBD1 or TRBD2, each matching 6 bases. V dropped 0 bases and J dropped 4 bases, with 19 bases sitting between them. This CDR3 comprises 17 residues. CDR1 is SGHAT, CDR2 FQNNGV, per germline. CDR3 DNA: TGTGCCAGCAGCTTAGAAATCCCTCGGGGGCAGGTTTACGAGCAGTACTTC. Amino acids: CASSLEIPRGQVYEQYF.

This clonotype was recorded at least ten times. The chain employs TRBV28 and TRBJ1-1, with a possible D match to TRBD1 (5 bases). V lost 5 bases to trimming and J lost 6 bases, with 19 bases between them. Germline CDR1 and CDR2: MDHEN and SYDVKM. The CDR3 length is 15 residues. The CDR3 coding sequence is TGTGCCAGCAGTCCTACTGAACAGGCGACCGCTGAAGCTTTCTTT. It yields the protein CASSPTEQATAEAFF.

Note on this clonotype: Relative to the germline gene, one junction end is altered; a read error may explain this. CDR3 sequence reads: CASSSEGANCGYTF. The CDR3 DNA follows: TGTGCCAGCAGCTCCGAGGGGGCGAACTGTGGCTACACCTTC. The chain combines TRBV6-5 with TRBJ1-2, with 7 bases that match TRBD1. The CDR3 has 14 amino acids. The germline CDR1 and CDR2 sequences are MNHEY and SVGAGI.

The sample holds a few counts of this clonotype. This chain uses TRBV20-1 with TRBJ1-1; TRBD1 might be the D (6 bases). The CDR3 runs to 11 residues. Trimming took off 7 bases at V and 1 base at J, with 7 bases between the two ends. Germline V CDR1 and CDR2: DFQATT, SNEGSKA (reference sequence). CDR3 sequence: CSGGGNTEAFF. DNA of the CDR3: TGCAGTGGAGGGGGGAACACTGAAGCTTTCTTT.

This clonotype was detected a few times. The chain combines TRBV5-1 with TRBJ1-2; D possibly corresponds to TRBD1 (6 bases). Per the germline V gene, CDR1 is SGHRS and CDR2 is YFSETQ. The CDR3 length is 17 residues. V was trimmed by 3 bases and J by 4 bases, leaving 22 bases between them. The CDR3 here is CASSSNGPGAGGYGYTF. The CDR3 DNA sequence: TGCGCCAGCAGCTCCAACGGTCCAGGGGCCGGGGGCTATGGCTACACCTTC.

This clonotype has ten or more counts. V is TRBV28 and J is TRBJ2-4; 9 positions match TRBD1. Germline trimming cut 7 bases from V and 4 bases from J; bases unmatched to any gene: 2. CDR1 is MDHEN, CDR2 SYDVKM, per germline. The CDR3 loop spans 13 amino acids. The CDR3 sequence: CASTGQGKNIQYF. CDR3 nucleotides: TGTGCCAGCACGGGACAGGGAAAAAACATTCAGTACTTC.

This clonotype has a handful of counts. The gene calls are TRBV30 and TRBJ1-1; TRBD1 might be the D (6 bases). Trimming took 4 bases from V and 6 from J, leaving 18 bases between them. Germline CDR1 reads GTSNPN; CDR2 reads SVGIG (reference sequence). This CDR3 is 14 amino acids long. CDR3 residues: CAWMSRGRVAEAFF. The CDR3 DNA follows: TGTGCCTGGATGTCCCGGGGGCGGGTGGCTGAAGCTTTCTTT.

This chain joins TRBV6-5 and TRBJ2-5; TRBD1 aligns across 7 bases. V was pared by 4 bases and J by 3 bases, with 2 bases of the junction left unmatched. This CDR3 contains 13 residues. Germline V gene sequence: CDR1 MNHEY, CDR2 SVGAGI. Written as DNA, the CDR3 is TGTGCCAGCAGTTGGGGACAGAAAGAGACCCAGTACTTC. It codes for CASSWGQKETQYF.

This clonotype was detected a few times. This may come from a read error, since a much larger clone is one base off. V is TRBV14 and J is TRBJ2-7; TRBD2 matches 7 bases. CDR1 SGHDN and CDR2 FVKESK come from the germline V gene. This CDR3 has 13 amino acids. Losses at the gene ends were 2 bases for V and 9 bases for J; bases not matched to a gene: 7. The CDR3 is CASSQQLASGQYF. CDR3 nucleotides: TGTGCCAGCAGCCAACAACTAGCGTCGGGGCAGTACTTC.

The CDR3 DNA follows: TGCAGCGCCGGGGCCCTAGCGGGCACCGGGGAGCTGTTTTTT. This codes for CSAGALAGTGELFF. This rearrangement joins TRBV29-1 to TRBJ2-2; the match to TRBD2 covers 8 bases. Germline V lookup: CDR1 SQVTM, CDR2 ANQGSEA. J was trimmed by 4 bases and V by 7 bases; bases with no gene match: 8. The CDR3 is 14 amino acids.

Comment on this clonotype: This may come from a read error, since a much larger clone is one base off. The chain carries TRBV27 and TRBJ1-2, with unresolved D. The CDR3 covers 13 residues. The V end was cut by 6 bases, the J end by 4 bases, with 12 bases between. Germline V gene data show CDR1 as MNHEY and CDR2 as SMNVEV (reference sequence). CDR3 sequence: CASRFAPIYGYTF. For the CDR3, the DNA is TGTGCCAGCAGGTTTGCCCCTATCTATGGCTACACCTTC.

Note on this clonotype: Since a much larger clone is just one base distant, this may be a read error. V and J are TRBV4-3 and TRBJ2-1; no clear D gene. Germline V gives CDR1 LGHNA, CDR2 YSLEER. CDR3 size: 15 residues. CDR3 DNA sequence: TGCGCCGGCAGCCAAATCATGAGCTCCTACAATGAGCAGTTCTTC. Protein product: CAGSQIMSSYNEQFF.

This clonotype has just a few counts. V is TRBV7-2 and J is TRBJ1-1; tentative D call: TRBD1 (6 bases). The V gene lost 6 bases and the J gene lost 0 bases, with 11 bases spanning the gap. This CDR3 contains 14 residues. Germline V CDR1 and CDR2: SGHTA, FQGNSA. The CDR3 DNA is TGTGCCAGCAGGATAAGGGGGATGAACACTGAAGCTTTCTTT. As protein: CASRIRGMNTEAFF.

This clonotype was counted between two and nine times. Given a much more abundant clone one base away, this may be a read error. V usage is TRBV12-3 or TRBV12-4 and J usage is TRBJ2-3; D possibly corresponds to TRBD2 (7 bases). The CDR3 runs to 16 residues. The CDR3 coding sequence is TGTGCCAGCAGCCATCCCCCCGGGGGGCGCGCAGATGCGCAGTATTTT. Translating it yields CASSHPPGGRADAQYF.

DNA of the CDR3: TGTGCCAGCAGCGGACGGGTGTCGGGACATCAGCCCCAGCATTTT. Translating gives CASSGRVSGHQPQHF. The chain couples TRBV7-2 to TRBJ1-5; D perhaps matches TRBD1 (5 bases). There are 15 residues in the CDR3. Trimming removed 5 bases from V and 5 bases from J, with 16 bases in between. The germline CDR1 and CDR2 sequences are SGHTA and FQGNSA.

With regard to this clonotype: This may arise from a read error, as a much more abundant clone is one base away. The chain has TRBV11-2 and TRBJ2-1, with D perhaps given as TRBD1 or TRBD2 (5 bases each). The J call may be in error: the DNA end matches TRBJ2-7 better. Looked up from germline, CDR1 is SGHAT and CDR2 is FQNNGV. The CDR3 runs to 16 residues. In DNA, the CDR3 is TGTGCCAGCAGCCCCTCGATGGGGACCTCCTACAATGAGCAGTACTTC. The encoded protein is CASSPSMGTSYNEQYF.

This clonotype was recorded at least ten times. The V call is TRBV6-6, the J call TRBJ2-1, with 8 bases lining up with TRBD1. V was pared by 2 bases and J by 6 bases, with 12 bases of the junction left unmatched. Germline V gene sequence: CDR1 MNHNY, CDR2 SVGAGI (reference sequence). This CDR3 comprises 17 residues. CDR3 region: CASSYRPVATGVNEQFF. The DNA of the CDR3 is TGTGCCAGCAGTTACCGTCCTGTCGCGACAGGGGTCAATGAGCAGTTCTTC.

This clonotype was counted ten times or more. This sequence joins TRBV3-1 and TRBJ2-5; D may be TRBD2 (6 bases). CDR3 length equals 13 residues. Germline CDR1 is LGHDT and CDR2 is YNNKEL (reference sequence). The V end lost 6 bases, the J end lost 5 bases, and 13 bases lay between the germline ends. CDR3 sequence reads: CASRNPAGETQYF. The CDR3 DNA is TGTGCCAGCAGAAATCCGGCGGGGGAGACCCAGTACTTC.

This clonotype was found a few times. This rearrangement joins TRBV7-6 to TRBJ1-1, with 8 bases identical to TRBD1. The V gene's germline CDR1 is SGHVS and CDR2 FNYEAQ. The V gene end was trimmed by 5 bases and the J gene end by 2 bases; junction bases not matched to a gene: 7. CDR3 length equals 15 residues. The CDR3 DNA is TGTGCCAGCAGCGGCGGGCAGGGGGCAAACACTGAAGCTTTCTTT. Translated, it gives CASSGGQGANTEAFF. The whole variable domain, filled in from reference TRBV7-6 and TRBJ1-1, reads GAGVSQSPRYKVTKRGQDVALRCDPISGHVSLYWYRQALGQGPEFLTYFNYEAQQDKSGLPNDRFSAERPEGSISTLTIQRTEQRDSAMYRCASSGGQGANTEAFFGQGTRLTVV.

This clonotype showed up many times. This sequence may be a read error, since a much larger clone differs from it by one base. The V call is TRBV7-9, the J call TRBJ2-7; the match to TRBD2 covers 7 bases. Germline CDR1 SEHNR, CDR2 FQNEAQ (reference sequence). This CDR3 is built from 14 residues. V lost 2 bases to trimming and J lost 3 bases; unmatched junction nucleotides: 4. The CDR3, as DNA: TGTGCCAGCAGCTTAAGCGGGGAGAGCTACGAGCAGTACTTC. Protein: CASSLSGESYEQYF.

On this clonotype itself: This could be a read error, since a much larger clone is one nucleotide away. The chain has TRBV30 and TRBJ2-5, with 7 bases lining up with TRBD1. This CDR3 comprises 11 residues. Germline V gene data show CDR1 as GTSNPN and CDR2 as SVGIG (reference sequence). J gave up 11 bases and V 2 bases, and 5 bases lay outside the gene matches. The CDR3 spells CAWSSGTEQYF. The CDR3 nucleotides read TGTGCCTGGAGTTCTGGGACAGAGCAGTACTTC. Drawing the rest from reference TRBV30 and TRBJ2-5, the complete variable domain is SQTIHQWPATLVQPVGSPLSLECTVEGTSNPNLYWYRQAAGRGLQLLFYSVGIGQISSEVPQNLSASRPQDRQFILSSKKLLLSDSGFYLCAWSSGTEQYFGPGTRLLVL.

The sample holds many counts of this clonotype. The chain carries TRBV6-1 and TRBJ2-7; either TRBD1 or TRBD2 may fit D (5 bases each). CDR1 is MNHNS and CDR2 is SASEGT in the germline V gene. The CDR3 sequence is 16 residues long. The germline V and J ends were trimmed by 1 base and 0 bases, with 13 bases remaining between them. CDR3 coding DNA: TGTGCCAGCAGTGAAGTAGAGGGGACCTTCTCCTACGAGCAGTACTTC. It translates to CASSEVEGTFSYEQYF.

This clonotype was recorded many times. The chain links TRBV5-6 to TRBJ1-6; D gene unclear. The CDR3 length is 12 residues. V lost 5 bases, J lost 14 bases, and 14 bases lay in between. From germline, CDR1 is SGHDT and CDR2 YYEEEE. CDR3 nucleotide sequence: TGTGCCAGCAGTATAAGAAGGGAAACCCTCCACTTT. This codes for CASSIRRETLHF.

The rearrangement links TRBV27 to TRBJ1-4; D is possibly TRBD1 (5 bases). The CDR3 length is 16 residues. Looked up from germline, CDR1 is MNHEY and CDR2 is SMNVEV (reference sequence). V lost 0 bases to trimming and J lost 4 bases, with 12 bases between them. This CDR3 reads CASSLSLGQRNEKLFF. In nucleotides, the CDR3 is TGTGCCAGCAGTTTATCGTTGGGGCAGCGTAATGAAAAACTGTTTTTT. Looking up the rest from reference TRBV27 and TRBJ1-4 gives the full variable domain: EAQVTQNPRYLITVTGKKLTVTCSQNMNHEYMSWYRQDPGLGLRQIYYSMNVEVTDKGDVPEGYKVSRKEKRNFPLILESPSPNQTSLYFCASSLSLGQRNEKLFFGSGTQLSVL.

This clonotype was seen repeatedly, ten times or more. The rearrangement uses TRBV4-1 and TRBJ2-3; 9 nucleotides match TRBD2. Per germline, CDR1 MGHRA and CDR2 YSYEKL. The CDR3 is made up of 17 amino acids. V was clipped by 4 bases and J by 3 bases; unmatched bases: 11. CDR3 in amino acids: CASSRIGGGAETDTQYF. The CDR3 coding sequence is TGCGCCAGCAGCCGGATAGGCGGGGGGGCGGAGACAGATACGCAGTATTTT.